This T cell receptor (beta chain) was sequenced in a study of T cells after yellow fever vaccination. At the level of the study: Cell sorting separated EM, EMRA, CM and Tscm memory subsets by CD3, CD45RA, CCR7 and CD95. Study observations and caveats: Relatively few clonotypes were ones that appeared in both CD4 and CD8 compartments. Post-booster repertoires again held most primary-vaccination clones (96% CD4, 80% to 90% CD8).

TCRdb called the 5' RACE reads again in MiXCR, with one record for every CDR3 protein. The repertoire holds some 32,000 distinct CDR3 sequences, about 6.3% seen once, with around a fifth in the top ten. This clonotype was counted ten times or more. The germline V gene has CDR1 MNHEY and CDR2 SVGAGI. V lost 6 bases, J lost 4 bases, and 15 bases lay in between. The CDR3 is 14 amino acids. The sample here was PBMCs, either bulk or a sorted T-cell subset (CD4+, CD8+, memory, or dextramer-sorted; not recorded which), taken on the day of the first yellow fever vaccination. The V call is TRBV6-5, the J call TRBJ1-2, with D perhaps matching TRBD1 (5 bases). The clonotype was recovered from a man younger than 30 who received the YFV17D yellow fever vaccine. The CDR3, as DNA: TGTGCCAGCAGGGGAGACCGAGGGGTCTATGGCTACACCTTC. This translates into CASRGDRGVYGYTF.